This T cell receptor beta chain was captured in a study of T cell changes during pregnancy in multiple sclerosis. Profiled with immunoSEQ multiplex PCR; TCRdb holds only in-frame clones, not every one. The sample includes 52,000 or so clones, around 89% of them seen just once. The V segment lost 3 bases and the J segment 3 bases; nucleotides outside the gene matches: 3. Germline loops: CDR1 SGHTA, CDR2 FQGNSA. The CDR3 sequence is 14 residues long. The receptor was derived from a female donor with multiple sclerosis, enrolled in a pregnancy study. The sequenced sample was CD4+ T cells from peripheral blood mononuclear cells, obtained in the first trimester of pregnancy. The chain carries TRBV7-2 and TRBJ2-7, with 9 bases that match TRBD1. CDR3 residues: CASSFAGQGYEQYF. As DNA, the CDR3 is TGTGCCAGCAGCTTCGCGGGACAGGGCTACGAGCAGTACTTC.